A selection of T cell receptor beta chains follows, all from one sample in a study of resident and recirculating memory T cells in vitiligo. Clones were read by immunoSEQ multiplex PCR, and TCRdb kept only the in-frame ones, dropping some. The data contain more than 35,000 clones, 92% of them singletons. Sequenced: blood. The receptors here all came from a male donor with vitiligo. The CDR3 runs from the conserved cysteine through the conserved F or W. The D gene is left open where the match is weak.

>16|TRBD1|TRBV5-8|TRBJ1-2
CASNTYRGLANYGYTF
>14|TRBD2|TRBV7-2|TRBJ2-3
CASSLDGGADTQYF
>14|TRBD1|TRBV6-5|TRBJ2-7
CASSGTGVSYEQYF
>12|.|TRBV14|TRBJ2-3
CASSQVRDTQYF
>16|TRBD2|TRBV2|TRBJ2-1
CASRAAGGWQVDEQFF
>14|TRBD1|TRBV9|TRBJ2-2
CASSNRGSTGELFF
>14|.|TRBV2|TRBJ1-6
CASAFQGYNSPLHF
>14|.|TRBV4-2|TRBJ2-1
CASSQEPEIDEQFF
>13|TRBD1|TRBV29-1|TRBJ1-2
CSVTRTGDYGYTF
>14|TRBD2|TRBV12-5|TRBJ2-7
CASGRGGRGSEQYF
>14|TRBD2|TRBV5-1|TRBJ2-1
CASASGGAGNEQFF
>14|.|TRBV6-4|TRBJ2-2
CASSAGGLTGELFF
>12|.|TRBV14|TRBJ1-6
CASSQVNSPLHF
>16|.|TRBV7-6|TRBJ2-7
CASSLGGDRSSYEQYF
>13|TRBD1|TRBV2|TRBJ2-5
CASSPGQQETQYF
>16|TRBD1|TRBV5-1|TRBJ2-2
CASSYWTGKNPGELFF
>13|.|TRBV6-1|TRBJ1-5
CASVVTANQPQHF
>13|.|TRBV2|TRBJ1-2
CASRDDRLGGYTF
>23|TRBD2|TRBV15|TRBJ2-3
CATSFQRRGSLRPSRGVTDTQYF
>17|.|TRBV28|TRBJ2-3
CASTTPHPGLRSDTQYF
>17|TRBD2|TRBV4-3|TRBJ2-3
CASSLGLAGGTGDTQYF
>13|TRBD1|TRBV6-5|TRBJ1-4
CASTPDRGGKLFF
>14|TRBD1|TRBV10-3|TRBJ2-7
CAIRKPGQGYEQYF
>16|.|TRBV5-1|TRBJ2-1
CASSLGGGLTYNEQFF
>15|.|TRBV6-5|TRBJ2-7
CASRHDRWSSYEQYF
>15|TRBD1|TRBV6-5|TRBJ1-1
CASSYTNRGLAEAFF
>14|.|TRBV27|TRBJ2-7
CASSPFSEDYEQYF
>17|TRBD2|TRBV9|TRBJ2-3
CASSAISGGGTKDTQYF
>15|.|TRBV5-4|TRBJ2-3
CASSLEGTGADTQYF
>14|.|TRBV30|TRBJ1-2
CAWRRWEEGYGYTF
>14|.|TRBV5-4|TRBJ1-2
CASTPGNVRDGYTF
>12|.|TRBV11-2|TRBJ2-7
CASGGLSYEQYF
>16|.|TRBV30|TRBJ1-4
CAWEPNIGGLGEKLFF
>16|TRBD2|TRBV30|TRBJ2-5
CAWTQGLAGSQETQYF
>15|.|TRBV4-2|TRBJ1-3
CASSQQDSSGNTIYF
>11|.|TRBV7-2|TRBJ1-1
CASSSYTEAFF
>13|.|TRBV4-3|TRBJ2-3
CASSPRGRGAQYF
>16|TRBD2|TRBV4-3|TRBJ2-7
CASSQGLAGDPYEQYF
>15|TRBD1|TRBV11-3|TRBJ2-7
CASSLGPGQGYEQYF
>15|TRBD2|TRBV6-1|TRBJ2-5
CATSPLAGDKETQYF
>14|TRBD2|TRBV29-1|TRBJ2-7
CSVTARTGGYEQYF